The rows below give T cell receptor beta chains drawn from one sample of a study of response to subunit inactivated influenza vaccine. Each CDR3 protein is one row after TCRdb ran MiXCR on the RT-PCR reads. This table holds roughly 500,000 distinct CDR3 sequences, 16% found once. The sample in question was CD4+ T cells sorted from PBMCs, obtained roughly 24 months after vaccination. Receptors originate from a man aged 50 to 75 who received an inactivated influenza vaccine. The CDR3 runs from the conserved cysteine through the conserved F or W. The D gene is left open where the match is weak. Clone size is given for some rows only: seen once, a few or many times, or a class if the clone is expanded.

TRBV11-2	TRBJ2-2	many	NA	CASSLGPVGTPNTGELFF	TGTGCCAGCAGCTTGGGCCCTGTGGGGACACCGAACACCGGGGAGCTGTTTTTT
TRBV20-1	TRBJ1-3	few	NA	CSARDLRGTSPGNTIYF	TGCAGTGCTAGAGATCTGCGGGGGACGAGTCCTGGAAACACCATATATTTT
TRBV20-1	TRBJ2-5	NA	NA	CSASFAGTVQETQYF	TGCAGTGCTAGCTTTGCCGGGACGGTCCAAGAGACCCAGTACTTC
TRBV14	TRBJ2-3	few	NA	CASSQAWSTDTQYF	TGTGCCAGCAGCCAAGCCTGGAGCACAGATACGCAGTATTTT
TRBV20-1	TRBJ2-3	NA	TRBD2	CSASPLGEGPDTQYF	TGCAGTGCTTCCCCTTTGGGGGAGGGCCCCGATACGCAGTATTTT
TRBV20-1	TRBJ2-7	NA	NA	CSALHGQTYEQYF	TGCAGTGCTCTACACGGACAAACCTACGAGCAGTACTTC
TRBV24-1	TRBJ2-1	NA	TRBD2	CATSVSGGAGYNEQFF	TGTGCCACCAGTGTTAGCGGGGGGGCCGGCTACAATGAGCAGTTCTTC
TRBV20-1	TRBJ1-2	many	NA	CSARTYGYTF	TGCAGTGCTAGGACGTATGGCTACACCTTC
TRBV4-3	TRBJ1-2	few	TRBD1	CASSQDLRQGANYGYTF	TGCGCCAGCAGCCAGGATCTGAGACAGGGGGCTAACTATGGCTACACCTTC
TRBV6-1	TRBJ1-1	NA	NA	CASSPTPGGRGTEAFF	TGTGCCAGCAGCCCTACCCCGGGAGGCAGGGGAACTGAAGCTTTCTTT
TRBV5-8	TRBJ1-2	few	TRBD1	CASRPQTGGDVYGYTF	TGTGCCAGCAGGCCCCAGACAGGGGGCGATGTCTATGGCTACACCTTC
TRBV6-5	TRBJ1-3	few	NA	CASSYSPTGHSGNTIYF	TGTGCCAGCAGTTACTCCCCTACAGGGCACTCTGGAAACACCATATATTTT
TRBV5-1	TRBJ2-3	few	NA	CASSLGGSPHTDTQYF	TGCGCCAGCAGCTTGGGCGGATCCCCACACACAGATACGCAGTATTTT
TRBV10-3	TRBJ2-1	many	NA	CAISAPSRGNEQFF	TGTGCCATCAGCGCCCCTTCTAGAGGCAATGAGCAGTTCTTC
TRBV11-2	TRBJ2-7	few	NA	CASSLDPPNEQYF	TGTGCCAGCAGCTTAGATCCCCCGAACGAGCAGTACTTC
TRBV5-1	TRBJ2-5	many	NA	CASSLAAGEETQYF	TGCGCCAGCAGCTTGGCCGCAGGGGAGGAGACCCAGTACTTC
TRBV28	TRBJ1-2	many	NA	CASSFSQGRGWGGYTF	TGTGCCAGCAGTTTTTCCCAGGGACGAGGTTGGGGCGGCTACACCTTC
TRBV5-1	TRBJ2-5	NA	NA	CASSLGGDGETQYF	TGCGCCAGCAGCTTGGGGGGCGACGGGGAGACCCAGTACTTC